A single sample gave rise to the 17 T cell receptor beta chains below, sequenced in a study of STAT5B mutations in CD4+ large granular lymphocyte leukemia. Sequencing was performed with immunoSEQ multiplex PCR; in TCRdb, only in-frame clones are kept and a portion is missing. The data contain more than 2,500 clones, around 74% of them singletons. The material sequenced was PBMCs. Receptors were obtained from a woman aged 70-85 years with CD4+ T-cell large granular lymphocyte leukemia.

This chain uses TRBV28 with TRBJ1-5; 9 bases fit TRBD1. The CDR3 sequence is 15 residues long. Trimming cost V 5 bases and J 5 bases; bases outside gene matches: 7. CDR1 and CDR2 from the germline V gene are MDHEN and SYDVKM. The CDR3 nucleotides read TGTGCCAGCAGTCCCCGGACAGGGGCTTATCAGCCCCAGCATTTT. It codes for CASSPRTGAYQPQHF.

The CDR3, as DNA: TGTGCCAGCAGTAGCGGGAGGGGGGACGGGGAGCTGTTTTTT. Encoded protein: CASSSGRGDGELFF. V and J are TRBV28 and TRBJ2-2; 10 nucleotides align to TRBD2. The CDR3 runs to 14 residues. Trimming at V came to 5 bases and at J to 7 bases, leaving 4 bases not matched to a gene. Germline values: CDR1 MDHEN, CDR2 SYDVKM.

The chain recombines TRBV6-4 with TRBJ1-2; 9 positions match TRBD1. The ends lost 3 bases at V and 5 bases at J; junction bases unmatched: 7. Per the germline V gene, CDR1 is MRHNA and CDR2 is SNTAGT. The CDR3 is 15 amino acids. The CDR3 here is CASSEGTGLGYGYTF. As DNA, the CDR3 is TGTGCCAGCAGTGAAGGGACAGGGTTGGGATATGGCTACACCTTC.

V usage is TRBV19 and J usage is TRBJ1-5; the match to TRBD1 covers 8 bases. Germline CDR1 reads LNHDA; CDR2 reads SQIVND (reference sequence). The CDR3 extends over 15 amino acids. V dropped 2 bases and J dropped 6; count of bases not matched to a gene: 6. CDR3 sequence reads: CASSIQGAISQPQHF. DNA for the CDR3: TGTGCCAGTAGTATACAGGGGGCTATCAGTCAGCCCCAGCATTTT.

This chain connects TRBV7-2 to TRBJ2-1; TRBD1 or TRBD2 may be the D gene (5 bases each). Looked up from germline, CDR1 is SGHTA and CDR2 is FQGNSA. The CDR3 has 15 amino acids. V lost 2 bases and J lost 12, with 20 bases in between. CDR3 DNA sequence: TGTGCCAGCAGCTTAACGTCCGGGACCCCCAGAGGGCAGTTCTTC. Protein product: CASSLTSGTPRGQFF.

The chain links TRBV11-2 to TRBJ2-1; D unclear. Trimming stripped 3 bases from V and 4 bases from J, with 13 bases between. Germline V CDR1 and CDR2: SGHAT, FQNNGV. The CDR3 is made up of 15 amino acids. This CDR3 is CASSFMGSLYNEQFF. The CDR3 region has the DNA TGTGCCAGCAGCTTCATGGGAAGTTTATACAATGAGCAGTTCTTC.

The chain joins TRBV19 to TRBJ2-3; D might be TRBD1 (6 bases). The germline V and J ends were trimmed by 2 bases and 5 bases, with 14 bases remaining between them. The V gene's germline CDR1 is LNHDA and CDR2 SQIVND (reference sequence). The CDR3 length is 15 residues. CDR3 region: CASSISGGRGDTQYF. The CDR3 DNA sequence: TGTGCCAGTAGTATAAGTGGGGGCCGGGGAGATACGCAGTATTTT. Full variable domain (rest looked up from reference TRBV19 and TRBJ2-3): DGGITQSPKYLFRKEGQNVTLSCEQNLNHDAMYWYRQDPGQGLRLIYYSQIVNDFQKGDIAEGYSVSREKKESFPLTVTSAQKNPTAFYLCASSISGGRGDTQYFGPGTRLTVL.

This rearrangement joins TRBV6-4 to TRBJ2-2; D ambiguous. CDR1 MRHNA and CDR2 SNTAGT come from the germline V gene. CDR3 length: 14 amino acids. Between the trimmed V and J ends, which lost 5 bases and 5 bases, there was a span of 12 bases. The CDR3 bases are TGTGCCAGCAGTCTTCAGGATGGGACCGGGGAGCTGTTTTTT. It specifies CASSLQDGTGELFF.

The rearrangement links TRBV19 to TRBJ2-4, with D perhaps matching TRBD1 (5 bases). The CDR3 has 12 residues. V shed 2 bases and J shed 8 bases, with 7 bases lying between them. Germline CDR1 is LNHDA and CDR2 is SQIVND (reference sequence). For the CDR3, the DNA is TGTGCCAGTAGTATACCAGGGCACATTCAGTACTTC. Amino acids: CASSIPGHIQYF.

V gene TRBV5-1 combines with J gene TRBJ2-7, with D possibly TRBD1 on 5 matching bases. CDR1 SGHRS and CDR2 YFSETQ come from the germline V gene. V lost 0 bases and J lost 3, with 13 bases in between. This CDR3 has 15 amino acids. The CDR3 is CASSLGQNPNYEQYF. DNA of the CDR3: TGCGCCAGCAGCTTGGGACAGAATCCTAACTACGAGCAGTACTTC.

Note on this clone: At one end, the junction sequence differs from germline, possibly due to a read error. Other DNA sequences in this specimen translate into the identical CDR3. The chain combines TRBV9 with TRBJ2-1; 13 nucleotides line up with TRBD2. Germline V gene lookup returns CDR1 SGDLS and CDR2 YYNGEE. CDR3 size: 15 residues. The CDR3 loop reads CASSVTSGRYNEQFF. The CDR3 DNA follows: TGCGCCAGCAGCGTGACTAGCGGGAGGTACAATGAGCAGTTCTTC.

The chain has TRBV7-2 and TRBJ1-4; D might be TRBD1 (6 bases). The CDR3 runs to 15 residues. In germline, CDR1 is SGHTA, CDR2 FQGNSA. Trimming stripped 4 bases from V and 7 bases from J, with 16 bases between. The DNA of the CDR3 is TGTGCCAGCAGCTCCAACAGGGCTCCCGGTGAAAAACTGTTTTTT. Translated: CASSSNRAPGEKLFF.

This chain uses TRBV28 with TRBJ2-7; D is possibly TRBD2 (5 bases). In germline, CDR1 is MDHEN, CDR2 SYDVKM. CDR3 length equals 11 residues. Trimming pared 6 bases from V and 7 bases from J, leaving 10 bases between. The CDR3 region has the DNA TGTGCCAGCAGCCCCCCGGGGGAGCAGTACTTC. Translating gives CASSPPGEQYF.

V is TRBV29-1 and J is TRBJ2-7, with TRBD2 identical over 8 bases. CDR3 length: 14 residues. Per the germline V gene, CDR1 is SQVTM and CDR2 is ANQGSEA. After removal of 2 bases from V and 0 bases from J, the junction contained 3 bases not matched to a gene. The DNA of the CDR3 is TGCAGCGTTGAACGGGGGGGGAGCTCCTACGAGCAGTACTTC. Residues: CSVERGGSSYEQYF.

The rearrangement links TRBV25-1 to TRBJ1-2; 7 bases agree with TRBD1. Per the germline V gene, CDR1 is MGHDK and CDR2 is SYGVNS. The CDR3 sequence is 16 residues long. Trimming removed 5 bases from V and 8 bases from J; junction bases left unmatched: 17. CDR3 in DNA: TGTGCCAGCAGTTCTTCAATATGGGACAGATTTGAAGGCTACACCTTC. This sequence encodes CASSSSIWDRFEGYTF.

The J gene is TRBJ2-1, the V gene TRBV30, with 8 bases lining up with TRBD2. The germline CDR1 and CDR2 sequences are GTSNPN and SVGIG (reference sequence). Trimming cost V 3 bases and J 6 bases; bases outside gene matches: 4. The CDR3 length is 13 residues. The CDR3 loop reads CAWRASGSNEQFF. The CDR3 DNA sequence: TGTGCCTGGAGGGCTAGCGGGTCCAATGAGCAGTTCTTC.

This clone was recorded once. The chain joins TRBV5-1 to TRBJ2-7, with unresolved D. CDR3 size: 15 residues. Trimming took 0 bases from V and 2 from J, leaving 12 bases between them. Germline CDR1 is SGHRS and CDR2 is YFSETQ. The CDR3 nucleotides read TGCGCCAGCAGCTTGGCACTTTCGGCAACCTACGAGCAGTACTTC. Translating gives CASSLALSATYEQYF.